Sequencing of this TCR beta chain was carried out in a study of identifying expanded T cells in peripheral blood. Overall study findings and caveats: Variance in clone template counts between approximately 2-week samples significantly increased with total template count across all healthy donors.

Produced via immunoSEQ multiplex PCR; TCRdb's table is partial and in-frame only. This sample has 100,000 to 150,000 clones, with about four fifths found just once. As regards this clone: Its antigen is as yet unknown.

V shed 2 bases and J shed 2 bases, with 15 bases lying between them. This CDR3 has 16 residues. Germline V gene data show CDR1 as SGHTA and CDR2 as FQGNSA. V gene TRBV7-2 combines with J gene TRBJ1-2; tentative D call: TRBD1 (6 bases). Sequencing was done on a sample of blood. This clonotype was obtained from a person between 18 and 75 years old in good health. CDR3 protein: CASSLNFRGGNYGYTF. CDR3 sequence (DNA): TGTGCCAGCAGCTTAAATTTTAGGGGGGGAAACTATGGCTACACCTTC.